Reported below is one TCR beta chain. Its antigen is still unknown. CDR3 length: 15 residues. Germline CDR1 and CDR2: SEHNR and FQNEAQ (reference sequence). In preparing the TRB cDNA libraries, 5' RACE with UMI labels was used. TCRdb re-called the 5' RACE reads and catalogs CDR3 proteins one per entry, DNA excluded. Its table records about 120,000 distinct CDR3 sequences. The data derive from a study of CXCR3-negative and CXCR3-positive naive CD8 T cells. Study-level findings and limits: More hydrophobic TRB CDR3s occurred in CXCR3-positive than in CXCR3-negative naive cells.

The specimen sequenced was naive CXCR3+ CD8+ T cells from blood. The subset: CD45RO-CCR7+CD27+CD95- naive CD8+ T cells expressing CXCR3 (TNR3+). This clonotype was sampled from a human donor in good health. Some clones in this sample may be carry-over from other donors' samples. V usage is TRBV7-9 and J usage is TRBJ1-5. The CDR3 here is CACSDGDYSNQPQHF.